The next 12 T cell receptor beta chains were all read from a single sample in a study of blood T cell repertoires in COVID-19. Profiling relied on immunoSEQ multiplex PCR, and the TCRdb table lists in-frame clones only, not all of them. This sample has about 140,000 clones, with roughly 85% found just once. Sequencing was carried out using peripheral blood. The receptor source for this set is a man in his fifties with acute or convalescent COVID-19.

This chain joins TRBV9 and TRBJ1-1, with 7 bases matching TRBD1. J was trimmed by 1 base and V by 3 bases; bases with no gene match: 3. Germline-derived CDR1 and CDR2 are SGDLS and YYNGEE. The CDR3 covers 14 residues. The CDR3 loop reads CASSATGRNTEAFF. DNA of the CDR3: TGTGCCAGCAGCGCGACAGGGCGGAACACTGAAGCTTTCTTT.

Only one count was recorded for this clone. The chain combines TRBV18 with TRBJ2-2, with 9 bases identical to TRBD1. Germline V gene lookup returns CDR1 KGHSH and CDR2 LQKENI. With V trimmed by 3 bases and J by 1 base, 3 bases remained unmatched. The CDR3 covers 16 residues. CDR3 region: CASSPTGGWNTGELFF. Here the CDR3 DNA reads TGTGCCAGCTCACCCACAGGGGGCTGGAACACCGGGGAGCTGTTTTTT.

This clone has a single count. The chain employs TRBV19 and TRBJ2-3; tentative D call: TRBD1 (8 bases). CDR1 and CDR2 from the germline V gene are LNHDA and SQIVND (reference sequence). CDR3 length equals 16 residues. Trimming left V 1 base short and J 5 bases short, with 16 bases between. The CDR3: CASSIGQTGGGDTQYF. In DNA, the CDR3 is TGTGCCAGTAGTATAGGCCAAACAGGGGGGGGAGATACGCAGTATTTT.

The sample holds a few counts of this clone. The chain links TRBV28 to TRBJ2-7; TRBD2 agrees at 9 bases. Germline CDR1 MDHEN, CDR2 SYDVKM. The CDR3 runs to 15 residues. The trim removed 0 bases at V and 5 bases at J, leaving 5 bases unmatched. CDR3 in DNA: TGTGCCAGCAGTTTATGGAATAGCGGGAGTAACGAGCAGTACTTC. Translating it yields CASSLWNSGSNEQYF.

This clone was detected only a few times. The J gene is TRBJ1-1, the V gene TRBV5-4; D perhaps matches TRBD1 (5 bases). The CDR3 length is 13 residues. Germline-derived CDR1 and CDR2 are SGHNT and YYREEE (reference sequence). The V end was cut by 5 bases, the J end by 0 bases, with 8 bases between. CDR3 residues: CASRETVNTEAFF. The CDR3 DNA is TGTGCCAGCAGGGAGACAGTGAACACTGAAGCTTTCTTT.

The chain carries TRBV9 and TRBJ1-1; TRBD1 is a possible D gene (5 bases). The CDR3 length is 14 residues. CDR1 and CDR2 from the germline V gene are SGDLS and YYNGEE. Trimming shortened V by 5 bases and J by 3 bases, and 14 bases separated the two germline ends. The CDR3 reads CASRKIGADTEAFF. In DNA form, the CDR3 reads TGTGCCAGCAGGAAAATAGGGGCAGACACTGAAGCTTTCTTT. Full variable domain (remainder filled in from reference TRBV9 and TRBJ1-1): DSGVTQTPKHLITATGQRVTLRCSPRSGDLSVYWYQQSLDQGLQFLIQYYNGEERAKGNILERFSAQQFPDLHSELNLSSLELGDSALYFCASRKIGADTEAFFGQGTRLTVV.

For the CDR3, the DNA is TGTGCCAGCAGTCTATTTAGCGGGGGGCCATCCGTAACCTACGAGCAGTACTTC. Translating it yields CASSLFSGGPSVTYEQYF. The rearrangement links TRBV6-6 to TRBJ2-7; 10 nucleotides align to TRBD2. This CDR3 region has 18 residues. The V gene's germline CDR1 is MNHNY and CDR2 SVGAGI (reference sequence). Trimming removed 5 bases from V and 2 bases from J; junction bases left unmatched: 15.

This chain joins TRBV18 and TRBJ1-1; D may be TRBD1 (5 bases). The CDR3 is 12 amino acids. Germline V gene data show CDR1 as KGHSH and CDR2 as LQKENI. V lost 1 base and J 13 bases, leaving 13 bases between the germline ends. CDR3 sequence reads: CASSPQVTVDFF. DNA of the CDR3: TGTGCCAGCTCACCACAGGTGACAGTCGATTTCTTT.

This chain links TRBV24-1 with TRBJ2-1; 12 bases agree with TRBD2. The CDR3 spans 16 residues. From germline, CDR1 is KGHDR and CDR2 SFDVKD. The V segment lost 4 bases and the J segment 6 bases; nucleotides outside the gene matches: 6. This CDR3 is CATSDWTSGAGNEQFF. In DNA, the CDR3 is TGTGCCACCAGTGACTGGACTAGCGGGGCGGGCAATGAGCAGTTCTTC.

This clone was observed a handful of times. The gene calls are TRBV5-8 and TRBJ2-3; 7 nucleotides match TRBD1. Germline V lookup: CDR1 SGHTS, CDR2 YDEGEE. After removal of 3 bases from V and 0 bases from J, the junction contained 4 bases not matched to a gene. The CDR3 length is 15 residues. The CDR3 coding sequence is TGTGCCAGCAGCTCGACAGGGTTAAGCACAGATACGCAGTATTTT. Translated: CASSSTGLSTDTQYF.

The chain employs TRBV5-1 and TRBJ1-5; no reliable D call. The CDR3 runs to 18 residues. The V end lost 3 bases, the J end lost 1 base, and 20 bases lay between the germline ends. In germline, CDR1 is SGHRS, CDR2 YFSETQ. The CDR3 region is CASSWKSRRVGSNQPQHF. CDR3 DNA sequence: TGCGCCAGCAGCTGGAAAAGCAGGCGGGTAGGGAGCAATCAGCCCCAGCATTTT. Using reference TRBV5-1 and TRBJ1-5 for the parts outside the CDR3, the full variable domain is KAGVTQTPRYLIKTRGQQVTLSCSPISGHRSVSWYQQTPGQGLQFLFEYFSETQRNKGNFPGRFSGRQFSNSRSEMNVSTLELGDSALYLCASSWKSRRVGSNQPQHFGDGTRLSIL.

This clone was counted a single time. V is TRBV25-1 and J is TRBJ2-7, with TRBD1 identical over 7 bases. The V segment lost 4 bases and the J segment 4 bases; nucleotides outside the gene matches: 1. The CDR3 has 12 residues. The germline gives CDR1 MGHDK, CDR2 SYGVNS. The CDR3 spells CASSVTGYEQYF. CDR3 nucleotide sequence: TGTGCCAGCAGTGTGACAGGGTACGAGCAGTACTTC.